This T cell receptor (beta chain) is from a study of persistence of HIV-infected CD4 T cells. Points from the study as a whole: TCR analyses could not target the rare provirus-carrying CMV-responding cells.

As concerns this clone: Its antigen is currently unknown.

Trimming took off 2 bases at V and 2 bases at J, with 10 bases between the two ends. The germline V gene encodes CDR1 LNHNV and CDR2 YYDKDF (reference sequence). The CDR3 is 15 residues long. The immunoSEQ assay was version 4, run in survey mode. Here immunoSEQ multiplex PCR was the method, and the copy in TCRdb shows in-frame clones only, minus some. This repertoire shows about 5,000 clones, approximately 63% found once; its top ten account for 40%. Stimulation used 9 to 10 ug/mL lysate from CMV-infected fibroblasts. Sorting of responding CD4+ T cells relied on upregulated CD40 ligand together with CD69.

The sequence was obtained from an adult man with HIV who was CMV-seropositive. The chain has TRBV15 and TRBJ1-3; D uncertain. The specimen comprised CD4+ T cells sorted from PBMCs after approximately 19-hour stimulation, sampled from a patient who received antiretroviral therapy. The CDR3 DNA sequence: TGTGCCACCAGCAGAACCTCGGAGGCTGGAAACACCATATATTTT. This codes for CATSRTSEAGNTIYF.